This TCR beta chain was obtained from a study of CD8 T cells in ankylosing spondylitis. Study-wide results and limits: Blood of patients with ankylosing spondylitis appeared to be characterized by a TCR beta motif of several highly homologous variants.

The CDR3 has 11 amino acids. V was shortened by 5 bases and J by 8 bases, with 10 bases between the two germline ends. The germline CDR1 and CDR2 sequences are DFQATT and SNEGSKA (reference sequence). Ten or more counts support this clonotype. What it recognizes is unknown. A single record per CDR3 protein comes from TCRdb applying MiXCR to the 5' RACE reads. The sample lists around 770,000 distinct CDR3 sequences, about 10% occurring once. The chain combines TRBV20-1 with TRBJ2-1, with D unclear. This sequence originates from a male donor with ankylosing spondylitis. The sequenced sample consisted of blood, either unsorted or a sorted T cell fraction (not recorded which). As DNA, the CDR3 is TGCAGTGCTGGAAGCTTCGATGAGCAGTTCTTC. This sequence encodes CSAGSFDEQFF.